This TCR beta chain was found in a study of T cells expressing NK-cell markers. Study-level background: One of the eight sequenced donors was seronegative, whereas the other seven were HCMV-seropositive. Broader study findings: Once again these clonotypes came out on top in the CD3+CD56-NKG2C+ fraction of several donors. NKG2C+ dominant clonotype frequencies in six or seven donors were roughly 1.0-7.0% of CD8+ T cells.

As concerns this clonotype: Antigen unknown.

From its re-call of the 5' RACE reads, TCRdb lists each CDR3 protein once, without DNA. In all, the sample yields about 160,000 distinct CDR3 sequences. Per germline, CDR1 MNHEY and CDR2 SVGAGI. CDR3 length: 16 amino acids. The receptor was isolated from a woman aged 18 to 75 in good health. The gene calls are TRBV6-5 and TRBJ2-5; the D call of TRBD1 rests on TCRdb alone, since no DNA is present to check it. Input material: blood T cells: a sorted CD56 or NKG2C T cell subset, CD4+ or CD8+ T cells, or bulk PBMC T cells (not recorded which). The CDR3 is CASSYTTGTGRETQYF.